This TCR beta chain comes out of a study of T cells in Graves' hyperthyroidism and ophthalmopathy. Ophthalmopathy cases met thresholds of Clinical Activity Score at least 3, NOSPECS grade at least 4 and duration under 3 months. General study points: Peripheral blood also featured most of the thyroid clonotypes expanded above 0.001. A model of 13 V-J features distinguished ophthalmopathy from stable hyperthyroidism.

The ends were cut back, 6 bases at V and 5 bases at J, with 19 bases in the middle. The CDR3 runs 15 residues. Looked up from germline, CDR1 is MNHNS and CDR2 is SASEGT. Researchers amplified the TCR beta CDR3 regions from RNA transcripts. Carried out on the TCR CDR3, a first-round RT-PCR used the HTBI primer set. TCRdb re-called the multiplex PCR reads with MiXCR, one entry per CDR3 protein. The sample contains about 600,000 distinct CDR3 sequences, more than 13% of which appear only once. This clonotype was seen a few times. No antigen is known for it. Specimen: blood. The chain couples TRBV6-1 to TRBJ1-2; D remains ambiguous. The source of this sequence is a woman younger than 35 with Graves' ophthalmopathy. This CDR3 is CASSDEGGSHYGYTF. The DNA of the CDR3 is TGTGCCAGCAGCGACGAGGGAGGCTCCCATTATGGCTACACCTTC.